These 25 T cell receptor beta chains came from one sample sequenced in a study of blood T cell repertoires in COVID-19. Measured with immunoSEQ multiplex PCR; TCRdb has only the in-frame clones, and not every one. The sample lists roughly 330,000 clones; over 80% were seen once. Sequences were obtained from PBMCs or T cells enriched from blood (not recorded which). The receptor source for this set is a man aged 25-40 years who had recovered from COVID-19.

The sample holds a few counts of this clone. The V gene is TRBV7-9, the J gene TRBJ2-7; D not resolved. The V gene's germline CDR1 is SEHNR and CDR2 FQNEAQ (reference sequence). CDR3 length equals 16 residues. Trimming stripped 0 bases from V and 2 bases from J, with 14 bases between. This chain's CDR3 is CASSLASQNRPYEQYF. The CDR3 DNA reads TGTGCCAGCAGCTTAGCCAGTCAGAACCGTCCCTACGAGCAGTACTTC.

The V and J genes are TRBV5-1 and TRBJ2-3; TRBD2 aligns across 10 bases. The CDR3 extends over 17 amino acids. V lost 0 bases and J lost 4; bases outside the gene matches: 8. Per germline, CDR1 SGHRS and CDR2 YFSETQ. This CDR3 is CASSLDPSGGESDTQYF. The CDR3 DNA reads as TGCGCCAGCAGCTTGGACCCTAGCGGGGGCGAATCAGATACGCAGTATTTT.

The chain is built from TRBV7-2 and TRBJ2-5; no clear D gene. Germline-derived CDR1 and CDR2 are SGHTA and FQGNSA. V was clipped by 2 bases and J by 1 base, with 11 bases between them. The CDR3 has 15 residues. CDR3 DNA: TGTGCCAGCAGCTTACAAGCATTAGCCCAAGAGACCCAGTACTTC. Its translation is CASSLQALAQETQYF.

The chain is built from TRBV11-2 and TRBJ2-7; TRBD1 agrees at 8 bases. The germline CDR1 and CDR2 sequences are SGHAT and FQNNGV. J lost 3 bases, V lost 5 bases, and 6 bases had no gene match. The CDR3 totals 14 residues. The DNA for the CDR3 is TGTGCCAGCAGCCTATTGACAGGGGACTACGAGCAGTACTTC. Protein: CASSLLTGDYEQYF.

Only a few counts were recorded for this clone. The chain employs TRBV30 and TRBJ1-5; TRBD1 matches 9 bases. Germline V gives CDR1 GTSNPN, CDR2 SVGIG (reference sequence). Trimming took 3 bases from V and 9 from J; bases not matched to a gene: 9. CDR3 length: 14 residues. The CDR3 is CAWSTNRGRGPQHF. The CDR3 DNA reads as TGTGCCTGGAGCACCAACAGGGGGCGGGGGCCCCAGCATTTT.

The chain links TRBV7-9 to TRBJ1-1; 7 bases are a match to TRBD1. This CDR3 region has 13 residues. V lost 3 bases, J lost 7 bases, and 5 bases stayed unmatched. Germline-derived CDR1 and CDR2 are SEHNR and FQNEAQ (reference sequence). The DNA of the CDR3 is TGTGCCAGCAGCTTCCGCCACAGGGGTGAAGCTTTCTTT. Translating gives CASSFRHRGEAFF.

CDR3 sequence: CASSLEGRQYYEQYF. The CDR3 nucleotides are TGTGCCAGCAGCTTAGAAGGGCGACAGTACTACGAGCAGTACTTC. This chain links TRBV11-2 with TRBJ2-7; D is possibly TRBD1 (5 bases). The germline V and J ends were trimmed by 0 bases and 3 bases, with 12 bases remaining between them. This CDR3 is 15 amino acids long. CDR1 and CDR2 from the germline V gene are SGHAT and FQNNGV.

CDR3 nucleotides: TGTGCCAGCAGTCCCCGCGCGACTGAAGCTTTCTTT. Translation: CASSPRATEAFF. The rearrangement uses TRBV6-5 and TRBJ1-1; D remains ambiguous. CDR3 length equals 12 residues. Trimming cost V 5 bases and J 5 bases, with 9 bases left between them. CDR1 MNHEY and CDR2 SVGAGI come from the germline V gene.

This rearrangement joins TRBV24-1 to TRBJ1-4, with 9 positions matching TRBD1. Germline CDR1 KGHDR, CDR2 SFDVKD. The CDR3 runs 15 residues. Unmatched junction bases numbered 6, after V lost 7 bases and J lost 4 bases. The CDR3 DNA is TGTGCCACCAGCCCAGGACAGGGGCTTAATGAAAAACTGTTTTTT. Encoded protein: CATSPGQGLNEKLFF.

This chain connects TRBV24-1 to TRBJ1-2; maybe TRBD1 (5 bases). CDR1 is KGHDR, CDR2 SFDVKD, per germline. Between the trimmed V and J ends, which lost 0 bases and 6 bases, there was a span of 10 bases. This CDR3 contains 14 residues. The CDR3 protein is CATSDLRAGHGYTF. Here the CDR3 DNA reads TGTGCCACCAGTGATTTGAGGGCAGGGCATGGCTACACCTTC.

The chain combines TRBV24-1 with TRBJ2-3; 9 bases agree with TRBD1. The germline gives CDR1 KGHDR, CDR2 SFDVKD. V dropped 3 bases and J dropped 6; count of bases not matched to a gene: 9. CDR3 length: 16 amino acids. The CDR3 loop reads CATSDADRGRGDTQYF. For the CDR3, the DNA is TGTGCCACCAGTGATGCGGACAGGGGCCGCGGGGATACGCAGTATTTT.

CDR3 in amino acids: CASSLGQETEAFF. The CDR3 DNA reads as TGTGCCAGCAGTCTGGGACAGGAGACTGAAGCTTTCTTT. The chain carries TRBV12-3 or TRBV12-4 and TRBJ1-1; 8 nucleotides match TRBD1. V shed 5 bases, J shed 5 bases, and the junction held 4 bases outside the gene matches. This CDR3 spans 13 amino acids.

The chain joins TRBV4-1 to TRBJ1-4; 7 bases are a match to TRBD1. The CDR3 loop spans 15 amino acids. Trimming at V came to 6 bases and at J to 0 bases, leaving 4 bases not matched to a gene. Germline values: CDR1 MGHRA, CDR2 YSYEKL. The CDR3 DNA reads as TGCGCCAGCAGTCTTACAGGGGCAACTAATGAAAAACTGTTTTTT. Translated, it gives CASSLTGATNEKLFF.

The chain carries TRBV5-4 and TRBJ2-1; 9 bases match TRBD2. The CDR3 loop spans 15 amino acids. Germline V gene sequence: CDR1 SGHNT, CDR2 YYREEE (reference sequence). After removal of 3 bases from V and 0 bases from J, the junction contained 1 base not matched to a gene. The CDR3 DNA reads as TGTGCCAGCAGCTCAGCGGGGGGCTCCTACAATGAGCAGTTCTTC. Amino acid sequence: CASSSAGGSYNEQFF.

This chain uses TRBV13 with TRBJ2-7; 10 bases agree with TRBD2. V gave up 2 bases and J gave up 3 bases; unmatched junction bases: 7. The CDR3 is 16 residues long. Germline values: CDR1 PRHDT, CDR2 FYEKMQ (reference sequence). In DNA form, the CDR3 reads TGTGCCAGCAGCTTATCCCGACTAGCGGGCCACTACGAGCAGTACTTC. Encoded protein: CASSLSRLAGHYEQYF.

The V call is TRBV28, the J call TRBJ2-5; D gene uncertain. V was trimmed by 3 bases and J by 2 bases, leaving 7 bases between them. The CDR3 covers 13 residues. Germline assignment: CDR1 MDHEN and CDR2 SYDVKM. CDR3 DNA sequence: TGTGCCAGCAGTTTGCAGATACAAGAGACCCAGTACTTC. Its protein product is CASSLQIQETQYF. The full variable domain, rest sourced from reference TRBV28 and TRBJ2-5, is DVKVTQSSRYLVKRTGEKVFLECVQDMDHENMFWYRQDPGLGLRLIYFSYDVKMKEKGDIPEGYSVSREKKERFSLILESASTNQTSMYLCASSLQIQETQYFGPGTRLLVL.

This chain links TRBV28 with TRBJ1-5, with D uncertain. The CDR3 is made up of 13 amino acids. Trimming removed 2 bases at V and 4 bases at J, with 6 bases between. Germline V gene data show CDR1 as MDHEN and CDR2 as SYDVKM. The CDR3 coding sequence is TGTGCCAGCAGTTTAACCAGAAATCAGCCCCAGCATTTT. Its translation: CASSLTRNQPQHF.

The genes are TRBV9 and TRBJ2-1, with TRBD2 matching 7 bases. The CDR3 covers 15 residues. Germline assignment: CDR1 SGDLS and CDR2 YYNGEE. V dropped 0 bases and J dropped 4; count of bases not matched to a gene: 4. The chain's CDR3 is CASSVVASGYNEQFF. CDR3 nucleotide sequence: TGTGCCAGCAGCGTAGTTGCTAGCGGATACAATGAGCAGTTCTTC.

The chain couples TRBV5-4 to TRBJ1-2, with 8 bases identical to TRBD1. The CDR3 sequence is 14 residues long. V shed 9 bases, J shed 4 bases, and the junction held 11 bases outside the gene matches. Germline loops: CDR1 SGHNT, CDR2 YYREEE (reference sequence). CDR3 coding DNA: TGTGCCACCTCCACCAGGGGGCTCGGCTATGGCTACACCTTC. This gives the protein CATSTRGLGYGYTF.

J is TRBJ1-2 and V is TRBV14; 7 bases are shared with TRBD1. CDR1 is SGHDN and CDR2 is FVKESK in the germline V gene. This CDR3 spans 21 amino acids. Unmatched junction bases numbered 23, after V lost 0 bases and J lost 4 bases. The CDR3 is CASSQDTKTGFYPLRPYGYTF. CDR3 in DNA: TGTGCCAGCAGCCAAGACACTAAGACAGGGTTCTACCCACTTCGCCCCTATGGCTACACCTTC.

The count of this clone is one. This chain connects TRBV18 to TRBJ2-2; TRBD1 might be the D (5 bases). The germline V gene has CDR1 KGHSH and CDR2 LQKENI. The CDR3 is 16 residues long. Trimming removed 2 bases from V and 4 bases from J, with 14 bases in between. CDR3 protein: CASSPKTGTSTGELFF. CDR3 DNA: TGTGCCAGCTCACCAAAAACAGGCACGAGCACCGGGGAGCTGTTTTTT. The variable domain in full, with the rest retrieved from reference TRBV18 and TRBJ2-2, is NAGVMQNPRHLVRRRGQEARLRCSPMKGHSHVYWYRQLPEEGLKFMVYLQKENIIDESGMPKERFSAEFPKEGPSILRIQQVVRGDSAAYFCASSPKTGTSTGELFFGEGSRLTVL.

The chain employs TRBV18 and TRBJ2-7, with TRBD1 identical over 11 bases. Germline-derived CDR1 and CDR2 are KGHSH and LQKENI. V dropped 3 bases and J dropped 7; count of bases not matched to a gene: 5. This CDR3 contains 14 residues. Written as DNA, the CDR3 is TGTGCCAGCTCACCCGGGACAGGGGGGAGGGAGCAGTACTTC. It translates to CASSPGTGGREQYF.

V usage is TRBV11-2 and J usage is TRBJ2-3; no clear D gene. Looked up from germline, CDR1 is SGHAT and CDR2 is FQNNGV. The CDR3 spans 14 residues. Trimming pared 6 bases from V and 7 bases from J, leaving 17 bases between. The CDR3 DNA sequence: TGTGCCAGCAGTTTACCGGCAGGTACGAATACGCAGTATTTT. Amino acids: CASSLPAGTNTQYF.

The chain has TRBV12-3 or TRBV12-4 and TRBJ1-2; weak D call: TRBD1 (6 bases). The CDR3 covers 11 residues. V was clipped by 3 bases and J by 9 bases, with 8 bases between them. The chain's CDR3 is CASSLGARYTF. The CDR3, as DNA: TGTGCCAGCAGTTTGGGGGCGCGCTACACCTTC.

The rearrangement links TRBV28 to TRBJ1-5; 8 positions match TRBD1. Unmatched junction bases numbered 3, after V lost 2 bases and J lost 0 bases. The CDR3 runs to 16 residues. CDR1 and CDR2 from the germline V gene are MDHEN and SYDVKM. The DNA for the CDR3 is TGTGCCAGCAGTTTAAGGGACAGGCATAGCAATCAGCCCCAGCATTTT. Its protein is CASSLRDRHSNQPQHF.